What follows are 25 T cell receptor beta chains derived from one specimen sequenced in a study of brain T cells in children with intractable seizures. The sample's time point: blood from clinic visit 5 months post-surgery; TSC patient then seizure free. Libraries were prepared by immunoSEQ multiplex PCR; TCRdb keeps only in-frame clonotypes and omits some of them. Among under 400,000 clones, approximately 93% were seen once, and the ten largest hold roughly 6%. Sequencing used peripheral blood, obtained approximately 5 months after surgery. These receptor sequences come from a boy less than two years old with tuberous sclerosis and intractable seizures.

V is TRBV11-2 and J is TRBJ1-2, with D perhaps TRBD1 (5 bases). Germline-derived CDR1 and CDR2 are SGHAT and FQNNGV. The germline V and J ends were trimmed by 5 bases and 2 bases, with 12 bases remaining between them. The CDR3 extends over 14 amino acids. CDR3 sequence reads: CASSPEGPNYGYTF. The DNA of the CDR3 is TGTGCCAGCAGCCCCGAGGGACCGAACTATGGCTACACCTTC.

The chain carries TRBV5-4 and TRBJ2-3; D possibly corresponds to TRBD2 (6 bases). The CDR3 runs 17 residues. CDR1 and CDR2 (germline): SGHNT, YYREEE (reference sequence). Trimming removed 2 bases at V and 4 bases at J, with 20 bases between. Here the CDR3 reads CASSFNPSAAKSDTQYF. CDR3 DNA: TGTGCCAGCAGCTTCAACCCTAGCGCTGCGAAGTCAGATACGCAGTATTTT.

The chain combines TRBV6-1 with TRBJ2-7; D is unclear. Germline V lookup: CDR1 MNHNS, CDR2 SASEGT. This CDR3 has 15 amino acids. Between the trimmed V and J ends, which lost 1 base and 4 bases, there was a span of 14 bases. The CDR3 here is CASSEGGWQPYEQYF. The CDR3 region has the DNA TGTGCCAGCAGTGAAGGTGGTTGGCAGCCGTACGAGCAGTACTTC.

This chain uses TRBV30 with TRBJ1-5; 12 positions match TRBD1. The V segment lost 0 bases and the J segment 2 bases; nucleotides outside the gene matches: 5. The CDR3 has 17 amino acids. Germline V gene data show CDR1 as GTSNPN and CDR2 as SVGIG (reference sequence). The CDR3 DNA sequence: TGTGCCTGGAGTGTGTCTTGGGACAGGGGGCGCAATCAGCCCCAGCATTTT. Its protein is CAWSVSWDRGRNQPQHF.

This clone was found a few times. The chain links TRBV2 to TRBJ1-1; 9 bases align to TRBD1. The CDR3 sequence is 18 residues long. V was pared by 2 bases and J by 2 bases, with 12 bases of the junction left unmatched. CDR1 and CDR2 (germline): SNHLY, FYNNEI. The CDR3 is CASSEFPGTGSFNTEAFF. Written as DNA, the CDR3 is TGTGCCAGCAGTGAATTTCCCGGGACAGGGAGTTTTAACACTGAAGCTTTCTTT.

The chain couples TRBV4-1 to TRBJ2-3, with a possible D match to TRBD2 (6 bases). V was trimmed by 0 bases and J by 0 bases, leaving 13 bases between them. Germline values: CDR1 MGHRA, CDR2 YSYEKL. The CDR3 loop spans 17 amino acids. The CDR3 reads CASSQDGVADSTDTQYF. CDR3 sequence (DNA): TGCGCCAGCAGCCAAGATGGAGTAGCGGATAGCACAGATACGCAGTATTTT.

V usage is TRBV29-1 and J usage is TRBJ2-5; 11 nucleotides agree with TRBD2. The CDR3 has 16 residues. Germline assignment: CDR1 SQVTM and CDR2 ANQGSEA. The J segment lost 3 bases and the V segment lost 1 base, leaving 7 bases of the junction unmatched. The CDR3 DNA follows: TGCAGCGTTGAAGTTCTGACTAGCGGGGCCGAAGAGACCCAGTACTTC. Translated, it gives CSVEVLTSGAEETQYF.

The rearrangement links TRBV10-1 to TRBJ1-2; possibly TRBD1 for D (6 bases). Germline V gene sequence: CDR1 WNHNN, CDR2 SYGVQD (reference sequence). The CDR3 is 15 amino acids. V lost 3 bases to trimming and J lost 4 bases, with 15 bases between them. The DNA for the CDR3 is TGCGCCAGCAGTGAATCGACAGGCGGGAGCTATGGCTACACCTTC. Its protein product is CASSESTGGSYGYTF.

The rearrangement uses TRBV2 and TRBJ2-1; tentatively, D is TRBD1 (6 bases). There are 16 residues in the CDR3. CDR1 and CDR2 from the germline V gene are SNHLY and FYNNEI. V gave up 3 bases and J gave up 2 bases, with 14 bases separating them. CDR3 bases: TGTGCCAGCAGTGATGATCCAGGGGACCCCTACAATGAGCAGTTCTTC. This encodes CASSDDPGDPYNEQFF.

This chain connects TRBV5-5 to TRBJ2-7; 9 positions agree with TRBD1. Germline trimming cut 4 bases from V and 3 bases from J; bases unmatched to any gene: 5. The CDR3 totals 14 residues. Germline CDR1 is SGHKS and CDR2 is YYEKEE (reference sequence). CDR3 nucleotides: TGTGCCAGCAGCATCGGACAGGGGAGCTACGAGCAGTACTTC. This translates into CASSIGQGSYEQYF.

In regard to this clone: Lacking the conserved final phenylalanine or tryptophan, this CDR3 likely reflects a read error. Because the CDR3's place on the DNA is in doubt, the DNA is left out and the CDR3 is given as listed by TCRdb. The gene calls are TRBV14 and TRBJ2-7; the DNA was not compared with TRBD2, the D call given in the table. Germline lookup yields CDR1 SGHDN and CDR2 FVKESK. The CDR3 totals 9 residues, both ends included. CDR3 region: CASSHAGGL.

V and J are TRBV30 and TRBJ1-5; 9 bases are a match to TRBD1. Per germline, CDR1 GTSNPN and CDR2 SVGIG (reference sequence). The CDR3 has 13 amino acids. The V and J ends lost 5 bases and 5 bases, in that order; junction bases with no gene match: 4. CDR3 sequence reads: CAWGGQGDQPQHF. CDR3 bases: TGTGCCTGGGGGGGACAGGGTGATCAGCCCCAGCATTTT.

The rearrangement uses TRBV6-5 and TRBJ1-1; D may be TRBD1 (6 bases). The V and J ends lost 2 bases and 4 bases respectively, with 11 bases between them. CDR3 size: 14 residues. Per germline, CDR1 MNHEY and CDR2 SVGAGI. CDR3 DNA sequence: TGTGCCAGCAGTTACCTACAAGGGGGCACTGAAGCTTTCTTT. Residues: CASSYLQGGTEAFF.

The rearrangement uses TRBV19 and TRBJ2-2, with 9 bases fitting TRBD2. V shed 5 bases, J shed 6 bases, and the junction held 13 bases outside the gene matches. Germline V gene data show CDR1 as LNHDA and CDR2 as SQIVND (reference sequence). The CDR3 totals 17 residues. This CDR3 reads CASSPDGGRAASGELFF. CDR3 nucleotides: TGTGCCAGTAGTCCTGACGGCGGGAGGGCCGCTTCCGGGGAGCTGTTTTTT.

Here the CDR3 reads CASSLGILAYGYTF. In DNA form, the CDR3 reads TGTGCCAGCAGCCTGGGGATATTGGCATATGGCTACACCTTC. V usage is TRBV3-1 (or the pseudogene TRBV3-2) and J usage is TRBJ1-2; D gene uncertain. The CDR3 is 14 residues long. Germline loops: CDR1 LGHDT, CDR2 YNNKEL (reference sequence). Trimming removed 4 bases at V and 5 bases at J, with 14 bases between.

This chain uses TRBV5-1 with TRBJ2-5; 7 bases line up with TRBD2. V dropped 9 bases and J dropped 3; count of bases not matched to a gene: 5. Germline CDR1 SGHRS, CDR2 YFSETQ. The CDR3 extends over 12 amino acids. CDR3 protein: CATPGGEETQYF. The CDR3 DNA follows: TGCGCCACCCCGGGGGGAGAAGAGACCCAGTACTTC.

The rearrangement links TRBV9 to TRBJ1-2; a weak D match, TRBD1 (6 bases). The CDR3 loop spans 14 amino acids. From germline, CDR1 is SGDLS and CDR2 YYNGEE. V gave up 3 bases and J gave up 0 bases, with 9 bases separating them. The CDR3, as DNA: TGTGCCAGCAGCGCGACAGGCGCTAACTATGGCTACACCTTC. Its translation is CASSATGANYGYTF.

The chain carries TRBV27 and TRBJ2-5; 8 bases align to TRBD2. J gave up 5 bases and V 9 bases, and 2 bases lay outside the gene matches. Per germline, CDR1 MNHEY and CDR2 SMNVEV (reference sequence). This CDR3 is 11 amino acids long. CDR3 nucleotides: TGTGCCAGGCGCGGGAGGGAGACCCAGTACTTC. Translation gives CARRGRETQYF.

The V and J genes are TRBV6-5 and TRBJ1-2; the D is unclear. Germline V gene lookup returns CDR1 MNHEY and CDR2 SVGAGI. The CDR3 length is 15 residues. Trimming took 0 bases from V and 2 from J, leaving 10 bases between them. The CDR3 DNA sequence: TGTGCCAGCAGTTACTCGAGGGCGGGGAACTATGGCTACACCTTC. This codes for CASSYSRAGNYGYTF.

The chain joins TRBV7-9 to TRBJ2-2, with a tentative D call TRBD1 (6 bases). CDR1 is SEHNR and CDR2 is FQNEAQ in the germline V gene (reference sequence). V lost 4 bases to trimming and J lost 3 bases, with 15 bases between them. The length of the CDR3 is 16 residues. The CDR3 protein is CASSSPGQSYTGELFF. CDR3 sequence (DNA): TGTGCCAGCAGCTCACCCGGACAGTCTTACACCGGGGAGCTGTTTTTT. Drawing the rest from reference TRBV7-9 and TRBJ2-2, the complete variable domain is DTGVSQNPRHKITKRGQNVTFRCDPISEHNRLYWYRQTLGQGPEFLTYFQNEAQLEKSRLLSDRFSAERPKGSFSTLEIQRTEQGDSAMYLCASSSPGQSYTGELFFGEGSRLTVL.

This chain uses TRBV6-5 with TRBJ1-5, with 9 bases lining up with TRBD1. Germline V CDR1 and CDR2: MNHEY, SVGAGI. V gave up 8 bases and J gave up 3 bases; unmatched junction bases: 8. This CDR3 is built from 15 residues. DNA of the CDR3: TGTGCCAGCCGGGCCGGGACAGGGCTCAATCAGCCCCAGCATTTT. Its translation: CASRAGTGLNQPQHF.

V gene TRBV5-1 combines with J gene TRBJ2-1; 8 bases are shared with TRBD2. The ends lost 2 bases at V and 4 bases at J; junction bases unmatched: 2. Germline CDR1 SGHRS, CDR2 YFSETQ. The CDR3 spans 14 residues. The CDR3 sequence: CASSLAGVYNEQFF. The CDR3 coding sequence is TGCGCCAGCAGCTTAGCGGGGGTTTACAATGAGCAGTTCTTC.

J is TRBJ2-3 and V is TRBV9, with 8 bases aligning to TRBD2. CDR1 and CDR2 from the germline V gene are SGDLS and YYNGEE. V shed 3 bases, J shed 2 bases, and the junction held 5 bases outside the gene matches. The length of the CDR3 is 15 residues. CDR3 residues: CASSGSGDPTDTQYF. In nucleotides, the CDR3 is TGTGCCAGCAGCGGTAGCGGGGACCCCACAGATACGCAGTATTTT.

V usage is TRBV9 and J usage is TRBJ2-1; TRBD2 is a possible D gene (5 bases). Germline V lookup: CDR1 SGDLS, CDR2 YYNGEE. The CDR3 spans 14 residues. The ends were cut back, 4 bases at V and 1 base at J, with 9 bases in the middle. CDR3 protein: CASSSRGSYNEQFF. The CDR3 DNA reads as TGTGCCAGCAGCTCCCGGGGTTCCTACAATGAGCAGTTCTTC.

The gene calls are TRBV5-1 and TRBJ2-2; the D is unclear. The CDR3 runs 13 residues. V was pared by 3 bases and J by 6 bases, with 9 bases between. CDR1 is SGHRS and CDR2 is YFSETQ in the germline V gene. CDR3 DNA: TGCGCCAGCAGCTGGATAGCAGCCGGGGAGCTGTTTTTT. Translation gives CASSWIAAGELFF.